The present T cell receptor (beta chain) was sequenced within a study of T cell responses to AZD1222 COVID-19 vaccine. Overall study context: It was second doses at about 4 or about 12 weeks that were pooled. The study, taken as a whole, reports: Sampling that yielded the repertoires occurred only after the peak T cell response. It was only a handful of AZD1222 recipients who were seropositive at baseline.

Per germline, CDR1 SGHRS and CDR2 YFSETQ. Trimming cost V 7 bases and J 12 bases; bases outside gene matches: 11. This CDR3 has 13 residues. With regard to this clone: Its matching antigen is unknown.

Profiling relied on immunoSEQ multiplex PCR, and the TCRdb table lists in-frame clones only, not all of them. This table has 150,000 to 200,000 clones, 85% to 95% appearing once. V is TRBV5-1 and J is TRBJ2-1, with TRBD2 matching over 9 bases. The sample consisted of peripheral blood, taken on day 0 of AZD1222 vaccination. This TCR was sampled from an adult in good health. This chain's CDR3 is CASYSGGASSQFF. The CDR3 region has the DNA TGCGCCAGCTATAGCGGGGGCGCTTCATCGCAGTTCTTC.